These T cell receptor beta chains were read from a single sample in a study of T cell repertoires in cytomegalovirus infection. From the reads, TCRdb called clonotypes with MiXCR, one entry per CDR3 protein. The sample has approximately 990,000 distinct CDR3 sequences, 30% to 40% seen once. For these receptors, no antigen is known. The sequencing here drew on cultured CD8+ T cells from PBMCs, taken from culture after CMV antigen stimulation. The receptors shown here come from a human donor in good health (CMV status not recorded). Some clones in this sample may be carry-over from other donors' samples. Both conserved end residues are part of each CDR3. D genes are given only for firm matches. Clone sizes are given selectively: once, few, many, or a class where the clone is expanded.

CDR3 length	clone size	D gene	V gene	J gene	CDR3 DNA	CDR3 protein
14	NA	TRBD1	TRBV6-5	TRBJ1-5	TGTGCCAGCAGTTATAGACAGGGGAAATGGCCCCAGCATTTT	CASSYRQGKWPQHF
15	NA	TRBD1	TRBV6-6	TRBJ2-1	TGTGCCAGCAGTTACCCGAGCGACAGGGTCAATGAGCAGTTCTTC	CASSYPSDRVNEQFF
16	NA	NA	TRBV9	TRBJ2-2	TGTGCCAGCAGCCGTAGCACCTTTGCGAGCACCGGGGAGCTGTTTTTT	CASSRSTFASTGELFF
17	few	NA	TRBV25-1	TRBJ1-2	TGTGCCAGCAGTGAAGGGCCAGGGTTGCGGGAATTCTATGGCTACACCTTC	CASSEGPGLREFYGYTF
14	few	NA	TRBV19	TRBJ1-1	TGTGCCAGTAGTTCCACGGACAGGAACACTGAAGCTTTCTTT	CASSSTDRNTEAFF
16	NA	NA	TRBV6-6	TRBJ2-3	TGTGCCAGCAGTTACCCACCTACGGGACCGTTGGATACGCAGTATTTT	CASSYPPTGPLDTQYF
15	NA	NA	TRBV29-1	TRBJ2-3	TGCAGCGTTGAAACGGGTGTGGACAGCACAGATACGCAGTATTTT	CSVETGVDSTDTQYF
12	NA	NA	TRBV6-2/TRBV6-3	TRBJ1-5	TGTGCCAGCAGCGACGCCTGGGGGCCCCAGCATTTT	CASSDAWGPQHF
15	NA	TRBD1	TRBV27	TRBJ1-2	TGTGCCAGCAGTCCAGGGACAGAACTATTCTATGGCTACACCTTC	CASSPGTELFYGYTF
17	many	TRBD1	TRBV7-6	TRBJ1-5	TGTGCCAGCAGCTTAGCGGGGGACAGGGGGTTTGGTCAGCCCCAGCATTTT	CASSLAGDRGFGQPQHF
11	NA	NA	TRBV12-3/TRBV12-4	TRBJ2-1	TGTGCCAGCAGCTCCGGGACGGGATTCTTCTTC	CASSSGTGFFF
16	NA	NA	TRBV3-1	TRBJ2-7	TGTGCCAGCAGCCCCCAGGGGGGGCTCATTTCCTACGAGCAGTACTTC	CASSPQGGLISYEQYF
11	NA	NA	TRBV12-3/TRBV12-4	TRBJ2-5	TGTGCCAGCAGGGCAGAGGAGACCCAGTACTTC	CASRAEETQYF
16	few	NA	TRBV12-5	TRBJ2-2	TGTGCTAGTGGTTTGGAGGGACTGGCGAACACCGGGGAGCTGTTTTTT	CASGLEGLANTGELFF
12	few	NA	TRBV20-1	TRBJ1-5	TGCAGTGCTGCAGAATACAATCAGCCCCAGCATTTT	CSAAEYNQPQHF
12	NA	NA	TRBV7-9	TRBJ2-2	TGTGCCACTAGGACGGGCACCGGGGAGCTGTTTTTT	CATRTGTGELFF
15	NA	TRBD1	TRBV27	TRBJ2-1	TGTGCCAGCAGTCCGAGGGGGCACCCGGGTACGGAGCAGTTCTTC	CASSPRGHPGTEQFF
15	NA	TRBD1	TRBV19	TRBJ2-1	TGTGCCAGTAGTTCCGGGACAGGGGGCTTATATGAGCAGTTCTTC	CASSSGTGGLYEQFF